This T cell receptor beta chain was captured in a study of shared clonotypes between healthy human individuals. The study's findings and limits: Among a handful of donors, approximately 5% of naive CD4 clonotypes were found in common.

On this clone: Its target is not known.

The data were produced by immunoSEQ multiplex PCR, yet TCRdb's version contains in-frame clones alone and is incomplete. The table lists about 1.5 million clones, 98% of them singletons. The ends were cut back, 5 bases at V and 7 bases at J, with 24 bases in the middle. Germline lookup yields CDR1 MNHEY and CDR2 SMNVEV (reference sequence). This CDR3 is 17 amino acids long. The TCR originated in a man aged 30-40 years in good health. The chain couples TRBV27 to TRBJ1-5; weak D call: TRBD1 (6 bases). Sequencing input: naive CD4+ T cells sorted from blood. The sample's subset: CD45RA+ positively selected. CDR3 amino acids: CASSPTRESLQGQPQHF. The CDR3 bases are TGTGCCAGCAGTCCCACACGAGAGAGCCTTCAGGGGCAGCCCCAGCATTTT.